These 15 T cell receptor beta chains were all obtained from the same sample, sequenced in a study of shared clonotypes between healthy human individuals. Sequenced by immunoSEQ multiplex PCR; TCRdb stores in-frame clones only, minus some. The sample contains about 490,000 clones, 76% of which appear only once. The sequenced material came from PBMCs. The receptors come from a woman aged 35 to 49 in good health. Some clones in this sample may be carry-over from other donors' samples.

There are a few counts of this clone. This rearrangement joins TRBV5-4 to TRBJ2-5; TRBD2 agrees at 14 bases. Losses at the gene ends were 4 bases for V and 5 bases for J; bases not matched to a gene: 4. The CDR3 length is 15 residues. Germline loops: CDR1 SGHNT, CDR2 YYREEE (reference sequence). The CDR3 loop reads CASSTRLAGGETQYF. The CDR3 DNA reads TGTGCCAGCAGCACCCGACTAGCGGGAGGGGAGACCCAGTACTTC.

The J gene is TRBJ1-1, the V gene TRBV11-2; D not certain. Germline assignment: CDR1 SGHAT and CDR2 FQNNGV. The CDR3 is 14 residues long. The ends were cut back, 6 bases at V and 4 bases at J, with 15 bases in the middle. The DNA for the CDR3 is TGTGCCAGCAGACCCCGGGCCGGGGTCACTGAAGCTTTCTTT. Protein product: CASRPRAGVTEAFF.

The chain recombines TRBV10-3 with TRBJ2-7; 14 bases align to TRBD2. Germline V CDR1 and CDR2: ENHRY, SYGVKD. The CDR3 is 17 amino acids. J gave up 1 base and V 5 bases, and 7 bases lay outside the gene matches. The CDR3 here is CAISPGLAGVRSYEQYF. As DNA, the CDR3 is TGTGCCATCAGTCCGGGACTAGCGGGAGTTAGGTCCTACGAGCAGTACTTC.

The genes are TRBV5-1 and TRBJ2-7; 10 bases map to TRBD2. Trimming took 5 bases from V and 5 from J; bases not matched to a gene: 4. Germline CDR1 and CDR2: SGHRS and YFSETQ. The length of the CDR3 is 13 residues. CDR3 in amino acids: CASSYGTSDEQYF. The CDR3 DNA reads as TGCGCCAGCAGTTATGGGACTAGCGACGAGCAGTACTTC.

This clone was seen just once. The chain has TRBV5-1 and TRBJ2-7; 7 bases are a match to TRBD2. The CDR3 sequence is 15 residues long. Germline V CDR1 and CDR2: SGHRS, YFSETQ. The V segment lost 4 bases and the J segment 2 bases; nucleotides outside the gene matches: 9. CDR3 region: CASSPASGRTYEQYF. As DNA, the CDR3 is TGCGCCAGCAGCCCCGCTAGCGGACGGACCTACGAGCAGTACTTC.

This clone has just a few counts. The chain links TRBV28 to TRBJ1-5; perhaps TRBD1 as D (6 bases). Germline loops: CDR1 MDHEN, CDR2 SYDVKM. The CDR3 is 13 residues long. The V gene lost 11 bases and the J gene lost 4 bases, with 15 bases spanning the gap. The CDR3, as DNA: TGTGCCGGCCAGGACAGCGGAAATCAGCCCCAGCATTTT. Amino acid sequence: CAGQDSGNQPQHF.

The rearrangement uses TRBV9 and TRBJ2-1; TRBD2 might be the D (6 bases). This CDR3 has 15 residues. Germline assignment: CDR1 SGDLS and CDR2 YYNGEE. Trimming took 0 bases from V and 2 from J, leaving 9 bases between them. The CDR3 reads CASSVVAGPYNEQFF. DNA of the CDR3: TGTGCCAGCAGCGTAGTGGCGGGACCCTACAATGAGCAGTTCTTC.

This sequence joins TRBV2 and TRBJ2-3, with D unclear. In germline, CDR1 is SNHLY, CDR2 FYNNEI. V lost 3 bases to trimming and J lost 0 bases, with 7 bases between them. The CDR3 runs to 14 residues. This chain's CDR3 is CASSDRRSTDTQYF. For the CDR3, the DNA is TGTGCCAGCAGTGACAGGCGAAGCACAGATACGCAGTATTTT.

The chain has TRBV5-6 and TRBJ2-3, with D hard to call. The V gene's germline CDR1 is SGHDT and CDR2 YYEEEE. CDR3 size: 15 residues. The V gene lost 2 bases and the J gene lost 0 bases, with 10 bases spanning the gap. This CDR3 is CASSFPTTSTDTQYF. DNA for the CDR3: TGTGCCAGCAGCTTCCCTACTACTAGCACAGATACGCAGTATTTT.

In nucleotides, the CDR3 is TGTGCCAGCAGCCCCCTAGCGGGAGTGTCCTACAATGAGCAGTTCTTC. Protein product: CASSPLAGVSYNEQFF. The chain uses TRBV7-3 and TRBJ2-1; 10 bases are shared with TRBD2. This CDR3 contains 16 residues. The germline V gene encodes CDR1 SGHTA and CDR2 FQGTGA. The V segment lost 5 bases and the J segment 1 base; nucleotides outside the gene matches: 5.

The J gene is TRBJ2-5, the V gene TRBV29-1, with TRBD1 matching 12 bases. Germline V lookup: CDR1 SQVTM, CDR2 ANQGSEA. V lost 6 bases and J lost 2; bases outside the gene matches: 4. This CDR3 spans 14 amino acids. The DNA for the CDR3 is TGCAGCGTGGGGACAGGGGGCTTACAAGAGACCCAGTACTTC. Translation gives CSVGTGGLQETQYF.

The rearrangement links TRBV5-1 to TRBJ2-3; 11 nucleotides align to TRBD2. The ends lost 4 bases at V and 6 bases at J; junction bases unmatched: 7. The CDR3 totals 15 residues. The germline CDR1 and CDR2 sequences are SGHRS and YFSETQ. The CDR3 region has the DNA TGCGCCAGCAGCCCGACTAGCGGGGTCCCGGATACGCAGTATTTT. Protein: CASSPTSGVPDTQYF. Full variable domain (outside the CDR3, taken from reference TRBV5-1 and TRBJ2-3): KAGVTQTPRYLIKTRGQQVTLSCSPISGHRSVSWYQQTPGQGLQFLFEYFSETQRNKGNFPGRFSGRQFSNSRSEMNVSTLELGDSALYLCASSPTSGVPDTQYFGPGTRLTVL.

The chain joins TRBV9 to TRBJ2-2; the D is unclear. The CDR3 runs to 15 residues. Deletions cut 0 bases from V and 8 bases from J, with 14 bases between. The germline gives CDR1 SGDLS, CDR2 YYNGEE. The CDR3 loop is CASSVESWGAGELFF. Written as DNA, the CDR3 is TGTGCCAGCAGCGTAGAAAGTTGGGGTGCAGGGGAGCTGTTTTTT. The full variable domain, with the rest looked up from reference TRBV9 and TRBJ2-2, is DSGVTQTPKHLITATGQRVTLRCSPRSGDLSVYWYQQSLDQGLQFLIQYYNGEERAKGNILERFSAQQFPDLHSELNLSSLELGDSALYFCASSVESWGAGELFFGEGSRLTVL.

The CDR3 loop reads CASSVPGGSETQYF. The CDR3, as DNA: TGTGCCAGCAGCGTACCAGGGGGTTCAGAGACCCAGTACTTC. The chain uses TRBV11-2 and TRBJ2-5; 7 bases map to TRBD1. V lost 5 bases to trimming and J lost 4 bases; unmatched junction nucleotides: 7. Germline values: CDR1 SGHAT, CDR2 FQNNGV. CDR3 length equals 14 residues.

The genes are TRBV5-1 and TRBJ2-5; possibly TRBD1 for D (7 bases). Germline loops: CDR1 SGHRS, CDR2 YFSETQ. The CDR3 spans 14 residues. V was clipped by 2 bases and J by 5 bases, with 13 bases between them. The CDR3 sequence is CASSFSRGRETQYF. The DNA of the CDR3 is TGCGCCAGCAGCTTCAGCAGGGGGAGGGAGACCCAGTACTTC.